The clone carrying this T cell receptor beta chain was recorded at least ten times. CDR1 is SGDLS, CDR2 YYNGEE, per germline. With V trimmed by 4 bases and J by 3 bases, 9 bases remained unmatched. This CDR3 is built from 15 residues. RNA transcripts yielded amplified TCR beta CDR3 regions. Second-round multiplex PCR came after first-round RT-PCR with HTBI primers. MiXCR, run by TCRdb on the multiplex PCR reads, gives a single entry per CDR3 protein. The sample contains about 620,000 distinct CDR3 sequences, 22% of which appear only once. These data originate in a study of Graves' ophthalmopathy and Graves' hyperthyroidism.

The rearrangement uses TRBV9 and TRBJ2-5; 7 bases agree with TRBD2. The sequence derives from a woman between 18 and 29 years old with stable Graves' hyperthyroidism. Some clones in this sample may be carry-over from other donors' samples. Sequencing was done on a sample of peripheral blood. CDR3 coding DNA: TGTGCCAGCAGCAGGTCTGAGGGGAGGGAAGAGACCCAGTACTTC. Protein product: CASSRSEGREETQYF.